This T cell receptor beta chain derives from a study of radiotherapy plus CTLA-4 blockade in lung cancer. Study context: Disease control was seen in about 30% of patients, objective responses in roughly 17%.

CDR1 and CDR2 from the germline V gene are MDHEN and SYDVKM. The CDR3 totals 15 residues. V lost 6 bases, J lost 2 bases, and 14 bases lay in between. In regard to this clone: What it binds is not known.

TCRdb keeps only in-frame clones here, not all; method: immunoSEQ multiplex PCR. The sample lists around 90,000 clones; about 83% were seen once. The study's findings and limits: Radiotherapy with ipilimumab was followed by blood expansion of tumor-derived clones.

Receiving focal radiation plus CTLA-4 blockade with ipilimumab were patients who had chemo-refractory metastatic non-small-cell lung cancer. The sequence was obtained from a human donor with non-small cell lung cancer that progressed on radiotherapy plus ipilimumab. The V and J genes are TRBV28 and TRBJ2-1, with D possibly matching TRBD1 (6 bases). The starting material was peripheral blood, obtained from a patient treated with radiotherapy plus ipilimumab. Here the CDR3 reads CASRHQRGTYNEQFF. The CDR3 DNA reads TGTGCCAGCAGACATCAGAGGGGGACCTACAATGAGCAGTTCTTC. The variable domain in full, with the rest retrieved from reference TRBV28 and TRBJ2-1, is DVKVTQSSRYLVKRTGEKVFLECVQDMDHENMFWYRQDPGLGLRLIYFSYDVKMKEKGDIPEGYSVSREKKERFSLILESASTNQTSMYLCASRHQRGTYNEQFFGPGTRLTVL.